These 20 T cell receptor beta chains came from one sample sequenced in a study. TCRdb reanalysed the 5' RACE reads using MiXCR and keeps one entry per CDR3 protein. This sample has around 50,000 distinct CDR3 sequences, with 25% to 30% found just once. Sequenced: tumor-infiltrating memory CD4+ T cells sorted from the breast tumor. Documented subset: memory CD4+ T cells, CD4+CD45RO+CD25-. Receptor source: a female donor with breast cancer.

In the case of this clonotype: A read error may explain this, as a much larger clone is one base away. CDR3 sequence reads: CASSRIRDSEDFF. Written as DNA, the CDR3 is TGTGCCAGCAGCCGGATTAGGGACAGTGAAGATTTCTTT. V usage is TRBV13 and J usage is TRBJ1-1, with 7 bases aligning to TRBD1. The CDR3 contains 13 residues. Germline CDR1 PRHDT, CDR2 FYEKMQ (reference sequence). Drawing the rest from reference TRBV13 and TRBJ1-1, the complete variable domain is AAGVIQSPRHLIKEKRETATLKCYPIPRHDTVYWYQQGPGQDPQFLISFYEKMQSDKGSIPDRFSAQQFSDYHSELNMSSLELGDSALYFCASSRIRDSEDFFGQGTRLTVV.

The gene calls are TRBV11-3 and TRBJ1-2, with D possibly matching TRBD1 (5 bases). The CDR3 loop spans 15 amino acids. Germline V lookup: CDR1 SGHNT, CDR2 YENEEA. V was pared by 8 bases and J by 4 bases, with 20 bases between. The CDR3 region is CASSSGRDGIYGYTF. CDR3 DNA sequence: TGTGCCAGCTCATCGGGCAGGGATGGGATCTATGGCTACACCTTC.

The gene calls are TRBV29-1 and TRBJ1-2; TRBD1 matches at 10 bases. This CDR3 spans 15 amino acids. J was trimmed by 0 bases and V by 4 bases; bases with no gene match: 5. Germline-derived CDR1 and CDR2 are SQVTM and ANQGSEA. CDR3 bases: TGCAGCGTTGTATGGGGACAGGGGTCTAACTATGGCTACACCTTC. The encoded protein is CSVVWGQGSNYGYTF. The full variable domain, completed using reference TRBV29-1 and TRBJ1-2, is SAVISQKPSRDICQRGTSLTIQCQVDSQVTMMFWYRQQPGQSLTLIATANQGSEATYESGFVIDKFPISRPNLTFSTLTVSNMSPEDSSIYLCSVVWGQGSNYGYTFGSGTRLTVV.

The V gene is TRBV20-1, the J gene TRBJ2-3; 12 bases are shared with TRBD2. The V gene end was trimmed by 6 bases and the J gene end by 4 bases; junction bases not matched to a gene: 8. Per germline, CDR1 DFQATT and CDR2 SNEGSKA (reference sequence). The CDR3 totals 15 residues. The DNA of the CDR3 is TGCAGTGCACATCGGACTAGCGGGATGGCAGATACGCAGTATTTT. Translated, it gives CSAHRTSGMADTQYF.

This clonotype was detected only a few times. This chain links TRBV29-1 with TRBJ2-2; a possible D gene is TRBD2 (5 bases). CDR1 is SQVTM, CDR2 ANQGSEA, per germline. This CDR3 is built from 16 residues. V lost 6 bases and J lost 0, with 17 bases in between. The CDR3 DNA reads TGCAGCGTCCACGAGGGCGAGCCCGCGAACACCGGGGAGCTGTTTTTT. This translates into CSVHEGEPANTGELFF.

The chain is built from TRBV4-1 and TRBJ2-2, with a weak D call TRBD2 (6 bases). Germline-derived CDR1 and CDR2 are MGHRA and YSYEKL. The CDR3 sequence is 16 residues long. The V and J ends lost 6 bases and 0 bases respectively, with 14 bases between them. The CDR3 DNA is TGCGCCAGCAGATCAGCGGGCATAACGAACACCGGGGAGCTGTTTTTT. Amino acid sequence: CASRSAGITNTGELFF.

In this sample, this clonotype turned up a few times. J is TRBJ2-3 and V is TRBV6-5; maybe TRBD2 (6 bases). Trimming took off 5 bases at V and 9 bases at J, with 12 bases between the two ends. The germline CDR1 and CDR2 sequences are MNHEY and SVGAGI. The CDR3 spans 12 residues. CDR3: CASSQTSNTQYF. The CDR3 nucleotides read TGTGCCAGCAGTCAAACTAGCAACACGCAGTATTTT.

The V call is TRBV5-1, the J call TRBJ2-7; D is uncertain. Germline values: CDR1 SGHRS, CDR2 YFSETQ. V dropped 4 bases and J dropped 3 bases, with 17 bases sitting between them. CDR3 length: 15 residues. CDR3 in amino acids: CASSMADLLGYEQYF. In DNA, the CDR3 is TGCGCCAGCAGCATGGCCGACCTCCTTGGCTACGAGCAGTACTTC.

This clonotype was detected only a few times. V and J are TRBV10-3 and TRBJ1-1; D not certain. The CDR3 loop spans 13 amino acids. The V end was cut by 4 bases, the J end by 0 bases, with 6 bases between. Germline assignment: CDR1 ENHRY and CDR2 SYGVKD. CDR3 residues: CAISAAVNTEAFF. Written as DNA, the CDR3 is TGTGCCATCAGTGCAGCAGTGAACACTGAAGCTTTCTTT.

The chain links TRBV4-1 to TRBJ1-2; TRBD1 aligns across 9 bases. The germline CDR1 and CDR2 sequences are MGHRA and YSYEKL. With V trimmed by 2 bases and J by 4 bases, 8 bases remained unmatched. The CDR3 is 16 amino acids. CDR3 region: CASSQQDRGEAYGYTF. The CDR3 bases are TGCGCCAGCAGCCAACAAGACAGGGGGGAGGCCTATGGCTACACCTTC.

The chain recombines TRBV7-2 with TRBJ1-1; the match to TRBD1 covers 8 bases. Germline V gives CDR1 SGHTA, CDR2 FQGNSA. Unmatched junction bases numbered 6, after V lost 5 bases and J lost 4 bases. The CDR3 extends over 14 amino acids. The CDR3 loop reads CASSPQGGSTEAFF. The CDR3 coding sequence is TGTGCCAGCAGCCCACAGGGGGGGAGCACTGAAGCTTTCTTT.

This clonotype has only one observation. This chain uses TRBV28 with TRBJ2-3; D gene unclear. Trimming removed 4 bases from V and 11 bases from J, with 13 bases in between. There are 12 residues in the CDR3. CDR1 is MDHEN and CDR2 is SYDVKM in the germline V gene. The chain's CDR3 is CASSSKISRQYF. The CDR3 DNA reads as TGTGCCAGCAGTTCCAAGATCAGCCGGCAGTATTTT.

This clonotype was seen more than once but under ten times. The chain recombines TRBV20-1 with TRBJ1-5; TRBD1 might be the D (6 bases). The V gene's germline CDR1 is DFQATT and CDR2 SNEGSKA (reference sequence). The CDR3 sequence is 14 residues long. The V gene lost 0 bases and the J gene lost 8 bases, with 14 bases spanning the gap. Written as DNA, the CDR3 is TGCAGTGCTAGAGAATTAGGGGGGAGCAAGCCCCAGCATTTT. As protein: CSARELGGSKPQHF.

The chain uses TRBV5-1 and TRBJ2-3, with TRBD2 matching 12 bases. The CDR3 extends over 16 amino acids. The germline V gene has CDR1 SGHRS and CDR2 YFSETQ. The trim removed 4 bases at V and 3 bases at J, leaving 6 bases unmatched. CDR3 in DNA: TGCGCCAGCAGCCAAACCGGACTAGCGGGAACAGATACGCAGTATTTT. Amino acid sequence: CASSQTGLAGTDTQYF. Variable domain in full (rest from reference TRBV5-1 and TRBJ2-3): KAGVTQTPRYLIKTRGQQVTLSCSPISGHRSVSWYQQTPGQGLQFLFEYFSETQRNKGNFPGRFSGRQFSNSRSEMNVSTLELGDSALYLCASSQTGLAGTDTQYFGPGTRLTVL.

J is TRBJ2-7 and V is TRBV5-1; D possibly corresponds to TRBD1 (6 bases). Germline CDR1 reads SGHRS; CDR2 reads YFSETQ. This CDR3 has 14 residues. Trimming stripped 4 bases from V and 6 bases from J, with 17 bases between. DNA for the CDR3: TGCGCCAGCAGCACCCGGGACACTCGAACCGAGCAGTACTTC. As protein: CASSTRDTRTEQYF. Together with reference TRBV5-1 and TRBJ2-7, the CDR3 gives the full variable domain: KAGVTQTPRYLIKTRGQQVTLSCSPISGHRSVSWYQQTPGQGLQFLFEYFSETQRNKGNFPGRFSGRQFSNSRSEMNVSTLELGDSALYLCASSTRDTRTEQYFGPGTRLTVT.

Only a few counts were recorded for this clonotype. The V and J genes are TRBV2 and TRBJ1-2; D is possibly TRBD1 (5 bases). The CDR3 is 13 amino acids. Trimming stripped 7 bases from V and 2 bases from J, with 11 bases between. CDR1 and CDR2 from the germline V gene are SNHLY and FYNNEI. The CDR3, as DNA: TGTGCCAGCAAGAAGGGGACGAACTATGGCTACACCTTC. It encodes CASKKGTNYGYTF.

The CDR3 sequence: CASSYSGGTEAFF. The CDR3 DNA is TGTGCCAGCAGTTACTCGGGGGGGACTGAAGCTTTCTTT. The rearrangement joins TRBV6-5 to TRBJ1-1, with D perhaps matching TRBD1 (5 bases). The CDR3 sequence is 13 residues long. CDR1 is MNHEY and CDR2 is SVGAGI in the germline V gene. V dropped 0 bases and J dropped 5 bases, with 7 bases sitting between them.

The V and J genes are TRBV5-1 and TRBJ2-7; weak D call: TRBD1 (5 bases). This CDR3 is built from 13 residues. Looked up from germline, CDR1 is SGHRS and CDR2 is YFSETQ. Trimming shortened V by 4 bases and J by 9 bases, and 17 bases separated the two germline ends. The CDR3 reads CASSPDSHEGQYF. In DNA form, the CDR3 reads TGCGCCAGCAGCCCCGACAGCCACGAAGGGCAGTACTTC.

The chain combines TRBV7-2 with TRBJ2-7, with D tentatively TRBD1 (6 bases). The CDR3 runs to 15 residues. V was cut by 5 bases and J by 3 bases, with 17 bases left in between. From germline, CDR1 is SGHTA and CDR2 FQGNSA. The CDR3 region has the DNA TGTGCCAGCAGCGACACCGTACAGGGACGCTACGAGCAGTACTTC. Protein: CASSDTVQGRYEQYF.

This clonotype was seen more than once but under ten times. J is TRBJ2-4 and V is TRBV6-1, with 8 positions matching TRBD1. The CDR3 length is 16 residues. The germline gives CDR1 MNHNS, CDR2 SASEGT. Trimming took 6 bases from V and 7 from J; bases not matched to a gene: 14. CDR3 bases: TGTGCCAGCAGGGGATTATCCAGGGGGCCCGAGAACATTCAGTACTTC. It is translated as CASRGLSRGPENIQYF.